What follows are 27 T cell receptor beta chains derived from one specimen sequenced in a study of vaccination effects on CD4 cells after COVID-19. Some clones are missing from TCRdb's copy, which holds only in-frame ones; the method was immunoSEQ multiplex PCR. The sample lists about 73,000 clones, 65% to 75% occurring once. Antigen-specific CD4+ T cell clonotypes were called by their expansion after viral peptide-pool culture in ViraFEST. Researchers isolated CD4+ T cells once roughly nine days of culture had elapsed. The healthy vaccine recipients, who had no prior SARS-CoV-2 infection, showed negative nucleocapsid antibodies. The antigens these receptors bind are not known. This specimen was CD4+ T cells from PBMCs cultured with HCoV-NL63 spike peptides, taken before COVID-19 vaccination. The receptor source for this set is a human donor who received a COVID-19 vaccine.

This sequence joins TRBV12-5 and TRBJ1-5; TRBD1 matches at 12 bases. CDR1 LGHNT and CDR2 FRNRAP come from the germline V gene. The CDR3 spans 16 residues. The ends lost 6 bases at V and 4 bases at J; junction bases unmatched: 7. The CDR3 sequence: CASGPGQGATNQPQHF. CDR3 nucleotides: TGTGCTAGTGGCCCGGGACAGGGGGCTACGAATCAGCCCCAGCATTTT.

The V and J genes are TRBV5-1 and TRBJ1-2; possible D gene TRBD1, 5 bases. V was clipped by 4 bases and J by 4 bases, with 14 bases between them. The length of the CDR3 is 14 residues. Germline-derived CDR1 and CDR2 are SGHRS and YFSETQ. This CDR3 is CASSKGQAGYGYTF. The CDR3 DNA reads as TGCGCCAGCAGCAAAGGACAAGCGGGCTATGGCTACACCTTC.

This clone turned up a few times. The rearrangement uses TRBV5-4 and TRBJ2-7; D is unresolved. The CDR3 contains 13 residues. The V end was cut by 6 bases, the J end by 6 bases, with 16 bases between. Germline V lookup: CDR1 SGHNT, CDR2 YYREEE (reference sequence). The DNA of the CDR3 is TGTGCCAGCAATAAAGACAAGACTGGCGAGCAGTACGTC. It yields the protein CASNKDKTGEQYV.

This chain uses TRBV12-5 with TRBJ1-2, with unresolved D. V was trimmed by 2 bases and J by 5 bases, leaving 9 bases between them. Germline CDR1 reads LGHNT; CDR2 reads FRNRAP. CDR3 size: 13 residues. CDR3 sequence (DNA): TGTGCTAGTGGTTTGCAGGCAGAGTATGGCTACACCTTC. This encodes CASGLQAEYGYTF.

J is TRBJ2-2 and V is TRBV18; D unclear. Trimming pared 4 bases from V and 0 bases from J, leaving 12 bases between. The CDR3 is made up of 16 amino acids. Germline lookup yields CDR1 KGHSH and CDR2 LQKENI. CDR3 DNA: TGTGCCAGCTCACAAAGGACGGTACCGAACACCGGGGAGCTGTTTTTT. As protein: CASSQRTVPNTGELFF.

The J gene is TRBJ2-5, the V gene TRBV7-9, with 7 bases identical to TRBD2. Germline CDR1 reads SEHNR; CDR2 reads FQNEAQ (reference sequence). This CDR3 contains 14 residues. V was clipped by 7 bases and J by 4 bases; unmatched bases: 9. The DNA for the CDR3 is TGTGCCAGCACCAGAGCGGGGAGAGGAGAGACCCAGTACTTC. This translates into CASTRAGRGETQYF. The whole variable domain, filled in from reference TRBV7-9 and TRBJ2-5, reads DTGVSQNPRHKITKRGQNVTFRCDPISEHNRLYWYRQTLGQGPEFLTYFQNEAQLEKSRLLSDRFSAERPKGSFSTLEIQRTEQGDSAMYLCASTRAGRGETQYFGPGTRLLVL.

This clone has just a few counts. This rearrangement joins TRBV28 to TRBJ2-2; 8 nucleotides match TRBD2. Germline CDR1 reads MDHEN; CDR2 reads SYDVKM. Trimming removed 3 bases from V and 5 bases from J; junction bases left unmatched: 5. CDR3 length: 15 residues. CDR3 sequence reads: CASSFGGARTGELFF. In nucleotides, the CDR3 is TGTGCCAGCAGTTTCGGGGGGGCAAGGACCGGGGAGCTGTTTTTT. The complete variable domain, with remaining parts taken from reference TRBV28 and TRBJ2-2, reads DVKVTQSSRYLVKRTGEKVFLECVQDMDHENMFWYRQDPGLGLRLIYFSYDVKMKEKGDIPEGYSVSREKKERFSLILESASTNQTSMYLCASSFGGARTGELFFGEGSRLTVL.

The CDR3 here is CASRVPLDSYGYTF. The CDR3 DNA follows: TGTGCCAGCAGGGTACCCTTGGACAGCTATGGCTACACCTTC. The chain couples TRBV28 to TRBJ1-2; perhaps TRBD1 as D (6 bases). The CDR3 is 14 amino acids. Trimming shortened V by 6 bases and J by 4 bases, and 15 bases separated the two germline ends. Germline V lookup: CDR1 MDHEN, CDR2 SYDVKM.

V usage is TRBV9 and J usage is TRBJ2-1; TRBD2 aligns across 12 bases. Germline CDR1 is SGDLS and CDR2 is YYNGEE. Unmatched junction bases numbered 7, after V lost 0 bases and J lost 6 bases. CDR3 length equals 17 residues. The CDR3 sequence is CASSVGLAGGKGNEQFF. CDR3 coding DNA: TGTGCCAGCAGCGTAGGTCTAGCGGGGGGGAAGGGCAATGAGCAGTTCTTC.

The rearrangement uses TRBV7-9 and TRBJ2-6; D remains ambiguous. The germline CDR1 and CDR2 sequences are SEHNR and FQNEAQ (reference sequence). V was clipped by 3 bases and J by 0 bases, with 3 bases between them. The length of the CDR3 is 14 residues. CDR3 loop: CASSFLSGANVLTF. CDR3 nucleotides: TGTGCCAGCAGCTTTCTCTCTGGGGCCAACGTCCTGACTTTC.

The V call is TRBV6-4, the J call TRBJ1-2, with D unresolved. Germline CDR1 is MRHNA and CDR2 is SNTAGT. Trimming stripped 0 bases from V and 4 bases from J, with 12 bases between. This CDR3 has 15 amino acids. CDR3 region: CASSDSGSQLYGYTF. The CDR3 bases are TGTGCCAGCAGTGACTCAGGCAGTCAGCTCTATGGCTACACCTTC.

In this sample, this clone turned up a few times. Within the sample, other DNA sequences also encode this same CDR3. This rearrangement joins TRBV24-1 to TRBJ1-5; no firm D call. Germline assignment: CDR1 KGHDR and CDR2 SFDVKD. The CDR3 loop spans 12 amino acids. Deletions cut 0 bases from V and 9 bases from J, with 5 bases between. The CDR3 protein is CATSDLGGPQHF. CDR3 nucleotides: TGTGCCACCAGTGATTTGGGCGGGCCCCAGCATTTT.

V is TRBV7-3 and J is TRBJ2-5; weak D call: TRBD2 (6 bases). The V gene's germline CDR1 is SGHTA and CDR2 FQGTGA. The V end was cut by 1 base, the J end by 3 bases, with 6 bases between. The CDR3 spans 13 residues. CDR3 bases: TGTGCCAGCAGCTTAATAGCGGAAGAGACCCAGTACTTC. It translates to CASSLIAEETQYF.

This sequence joins TRBV6-6 and TRBJ2-5; the D gene is possibly TRBD2 (6 bases). The CDR3 has 12 residues. Germline CDR1 is MNHNY and CDR2 is SVGAGI (reference sequence). Trimming took 8 bases from V and 0 from J, leaving 7 bases between them. CDR3 sequence: CASRDYQETQYF. The CDR3 DNA reads TGTGCCAGCCGGGACTACCAAGAGACCCAGTACTTC.

This clone turned up a few times. The CDR3 DNA reads TGTGCCAGCAGCCGGAACTGGGTTACTGAAGCTTTCTTT. Translating gives CASSRNWVTEAFF. This chain connects TRBV5-5 to TRBJ1-1; D unclear. Germline V lookup: CDR1 SGHKS, CDR2 YYEKEE (reference sequence). The germline V and J ends were trimmed by 4 bases and 5 bases, with 12 bases remaining between them. This CDR3 has 13 amino acids. The entire variable domain, with the rest obtained from reference TRBV5-5 and TRBJ1-1, is as follows: DAGVTQSPTHLIKTRGQQVTLRCSPISGHKSVSWYQQVLGQGPQFIFQYYEKEERGRGNFPDRFSARQFPNYSSELNVNALLLGDSALYLCASSRNWVTEAFFGQGTRLTVV.

This clone has just a few counts. The CDR3 nucleotides read TGTGCCAGCAGCCCGGGGACTAGTACAGATACGCAGTATTTT. Protein product: CASSPGTSTDTQYF. The V call is TRBV7-3, the J call TRBJ2-3; 8 bases align to TRBD2. V lost 5 bases, J lost 3 bases, and 4 bases stayed unmatched. Germline-derived CDR1 and CDR2 are SGHTA and FQGTGA. The CDR3 sequence is 14 residues long.

The chain recombines TRBV6-5 with TRBJ1-4; TRBD1 matches 10 bases. CDR1 and CDR2 from the germline V gene are MNHEY and SVGAGI. V lost 2 bases to trimming and J lost 10 bases; unmatched junction nucleotides: 4. The CDR3 length is 14 residues. CDR3 amino acids: CASSYDRGPLKLFF. The CDR3 DNA reads as TGTGCCAGCAGTTACGACAGGGGGCCGTTAAAACTGTTTTTT.

The chain recombines TRBV28 with TRBJ1-2; no clear D gene. This CDR3 is built from 14 residues. Trimming shortened V by 4 bases and J by 4 bases, and 13 bases separated the two germline ends. Germline CDR1 MDHEN, CDR2 SYDVKM. CDR3 coding DNA: TGTGCCAGCAGTTCAGGACCGGAAACCTATGGCTACACCTTC. It is translated as CASSSGPETYGYTF.

This clone was seen only once. The chain recombines TRBV30 with TRBJ2-1, with 10 bases fitting TRBD2. This CDR3 is built from 16 residues. V shed 4 bases and J 5 bases; nucleotides not matched to a gene: 11. CDR1 is GTSNPN, CDR2 SVGIG, per germline (reference sequence). The CDR3 here is CAWTFGAGGAHNEQFF. The CDR3 DNA sequence: TGTGCCTGGACCTTTGGAGCGGGGGGGGCTCACAATGAGCAGTTCTTC.

The chain joins TRBV4-1 to TRBJ1-6; a possible D gene is TRBD1 (6 bases). There are 16 residues in the CDR3. Trimming shortened V by 0 bases and J by 8 bases, and 14 bases separated the two germline ends. Germline V gives CDR1 MGHRA, CDR2 YSYEKL. The DNA of the CDR3 is TGCGCCAGCAGCCAAGACAGGGGTTTTTCATATTCACCCCTCCACTTT. Its protein product is CASSQDRGFSYSPLHF.

The genes are TRBV2 and TRBJ2-7; 10 bases agree with TRBD1. The CDR3 consists of 15 residues. The J segment lost 1 base and the V segment lost 6 bases, leaving 6 bases of the junction unmatched. Germline CDR1 and CDR2: SNHLY and FYNNEI. CDR3 sequence reads: CASRGTGEVSYEQYV. Written as DNA, the CDR3 is TGTGCCAGCAGGGGGACAGGGGAAGTTTCCTACGAGCAGTACGTC.

The rearrangement joins TRBV5-1 to TRBJ1-1; D is unresolved. The germline gives CDR1 SGHRS, CDR2 YFSETQ. Trimming cost V 2 bases and J 5 bases, with 16 bases left between them. The CDR3 has 15 amino acids. This CDR3 is CASSLSVKGGTEAFF. The CDR3 DNA is TGCGCCAGCAGCTTATCGGTAAAGGGAGGTACTGAAGCTTTCTTT.

The V call is TRBV2, the J call TRBJ2-4, with TRBD1 matching 7 bases. The CDR3 totals 15 residues. Losses at the gene ends were 4 bases for V and 0 bases for J; bases not matched to a gene: 3. The germline V gene encodes CDR1 SNHLY and CDR2 FYNNEI. The DNA for the CDR3 is TGTGCCAGCAGTGGACAGGGATTAGCCAAAAACATTCAGTACTTC. The encoded protein is CASSGQGLAKNIQYF.

The rearrangement joins TRBV4-3 to TRBJ2-3, with TRBD1 identical over 7 bases. Losses at the gene ends were 1 base for V and 4 bases for J; bases not matched to a gene: 14. CDR3 length: 18 residues. The V gene's germline CDR1 is LGHNA and CDR2 YSLEER. The CDR3 region has the DNA TGCGCCAGCAGCCAAGCCCCACTTCCACAGGGGAAGGCAGATACGCAGTATTTT. Amino acid sequence: CASSQAPLPQGKADTQYF.

This clone was seen a handful of times. This rearrangement joins TRBV18 to TRBJ1-5; tentative D call: TRBD1 (5 bases). Between the trimmed V and J ends, which lost 3 bases and 4 bases, there was a span of 16 bases. Germline CDR1 reads KGHSH; CDR2 reads LQKENI. CDR3 length: 16 residues. Here the CDR3 reads CASSPLGPRLNQPQHF. DNA for the CDR3: TGTGCCAGCTCACCTCTGGGACCCAGGTTGAATCAGCCCCAGCATTTT.

The V gene is TRBV9, the J gene TRBJ1-1; 8 positions agree with TRBD1. From germline, CDR1 is SGDLS and CDR2 YYNGEE. The V gene end was trimmed by 3 bases and the J gene end by 2 bases; junction bases not matched to a gene: 6. The CDR3 length is 15 residues. CDR3 DNA sequence: TGTGCCAGCAGCGCCCTAGGACAGGGCAACACTGAAGCTTTCTTT. This translates into CASSALGQGNTEAFF.

The V gene is TRBV5-1, the J gene TRBJ1-4; maybe TRBD1 (6 bases). The germline CDR1 and CDR2 sequences are SGHRS and YFSETQ. The CDR3 runs to 14 residues. The V end lost 4 bases, the J end lost 8 bases, and 15 bases lay between the germline ends. In DNA form, the CDR3 reads TGCGCCAGCAGCGGTGGGCAGGGGTTGGAAAAACTGTTTTTT. It encodes CASSGGQGLEKLFF.